These T cell receptor beta chains were read from a single sample in a study of blood T cell repertoires in COVID-19. TCRdb's table, derived via immunoSEQ multiplex PCR, lists solely in-frame clones and lacks some. Among around 140,000 clones, 75% to 80% were seen once, and the ten largest hold roughly 10%. The sequenced sample consisted of peripheral blood. The receptors come from a woman in her 50s with active or convalescent COVID-19. Each CDR3 is given with its conserved first and last residue. Each record gives: D gene, J gene, V gene, clone size, CDR3 protein, CDR3 DNA. The D gene is left open where the match is weak. The listing skips clone size in some rows; elsewhere it reads once, few, many or a size class.

NA	TRBJ2-5	TRBV12-3/TRBV12-4	NA	CASSLFPETQYF	TGTGCCAGCAGTTTATTCCCGGAGACCCAGTACTTC
NA	TRBJ1-5	TRBV9	NA	CASSVDPGSNQPQHF	TGTGCCAGCAGCGTAGATCCAGGCAGCAATCAGCCCCAGCATTTT
NA	TRBJ2-2	TRBV2	NA	CASKQDSIYTGELFF	TGTGCCAGCAAACAGGACAGCATTTACACCGGGGAGCTGTTTTTT
NA	TRBJ2-3	TRBV11-3	NA	CASSPTSSTDTQYF	TGTGCCAGCAGCCCTACCTCTAGCACAGATACGCAGTATTTT
NA	TRBJ2-1	TRBV11-3	NA	CASSLGGDIYNEQFF	TGTGCCAGCAGCTTAGGTGGGGACATCTACAATGAGCAGTTCTTC
TRBD1	TRBJ1-5	TRBV25-1	NA	CASSPSGQGSQPQHF	TGTGCCAGCAGTCCCTCGGGACAGGGTAGCCAGCCCCAGCATTTT
TRBD1	TRBJ1-1	TRBV9	once	CASSVVDRATEAFF	TGTGCCAGCAGCGTAGTGGACAGGGCCACTGAAGCTTTCTTT
TRBD1	TRBJ1-6	TRBV11-2	NA	CASSRHLGTGGNSPLHF	TGTGCCAGCAGCAGACACCTGGGGACAGGGGGCAATTCACCCCTCCACTTT
NA	TRBJ1-5	TRBV5-1	NA	CASSPRGGLKPQHF	TGCGCCAGCAGCCCCCGTGGGGGCTTGAAGCCCCAGCATTTT
NA	TRBJ1-2	TRBV28	NA	CASSFGLAGYTF	TGTGCCAGCAGTTTCGGCCTAGCTGGCTACACCTTC
NA	TRBJ1-4	TRBV7-2	NA	CASSVSWASEKLFF	TGTGCCAGCAGCGTTTCTTGGGCAAGTGAAAAACTGTTTTTT
NA	TRBJ1-6	TRBV3-1/TRBV3-2	few	CASSEDSYNSPLHF	TGTGCCAGCAGCGAAGACAGTTATAATTCACCCCTCCACTTT
TRBD1	TRBJ1-6	TRBV5-6	NA	CASSQSHRGPNSPLHF	TGTGCCAGCAGCCAGTCCCACAGGGGGCCTAATTCACCCCTCCACTTT
NA	TRBJ1-2	TRBV28	NA	CASSPGDATGLGYTF	TGTGCCAGCAGCCCAGGGGACGCCACAGGGTTAGGCTACACCTTC
NA	TRBJ1-1	TRBV18	NA	CASSPFPRGNPEAFF	TGTGCCAGCTCACCCTTCCCCAGGGGAAACCCTGAAGCTTTCTTT
NA	TRBJ2-3	TRBV12-5	NA	CASGLVHFCQGQVLKFSSTDTQYF	TGTGCTAGTGGTTTGGTACATTTTTGCCAGGGCCAAGTTCTCAAGTTTTCTAGCACAGATACGCAGTATTTT
TRBD1	TRBJ1-2	TRBV4-2	NA	CASSPGTGSLSNYGYTF	TGTGCCAGCAGCCCCGGGACAGGGTCACTTAGTAACTATGGCTACACCTTC
TRBD1	TRBJ1-1	TRBV5-1	NA	CASSLQGARTEAFF	TGCGCCAGCAGCTTGCAGGGGGCGCGAACTGAAGCTTTCTTT
NA	TRBJ2-2	TRBV6-5	NA	CASSSMTVTGELFF	TGTGCCAGCAGTTCCATGACAGTCACCGGGGAGCTGTTTTTT
TRBD2	TRBJ2-2	TRBV24-1	NA	CATSHLSGRVTGELFF	TGTGCCACCAGTCACCTCAGCGGGAGGGTCACCGGGGAGCTGTTTTTT
TRBD2	TRBJ2-2	TRBV19	NA	CASGGRRGEHTGELFF	TGTGCCAGTGGGGGCAGGCGGGGGGAGCACACCGGGGAGCTGTTTTTT
NA	TRBJ1-3	TRBV7-6	NA	CASSPRASGSGNTIYF	TGTGCCAGCAGCCCCCGAGCCTCGGGCTCTGGAAACACCATATATTTT
NA	TRBJ1-6	TRBV3-1/TRBV3-2	NA	CASSQDPGERHVSPLHF	TGTGCCAGCAGCCAAGATCCCGGGGAGAGACACGTTTCACCCCTCCACTTT
TRBD1	TRBJ1-3	TRBV13	NA	CASSVRTGAGNTIYF	TGTGCCAGCAGCGTTAGGACAGGGGCTGGAAACACCATATATTTT
NA	TRBJ1-2	TRBV5-1	NA	CASSSALGGYGYTF	TGCGCCAGCAGCTCGGCTCTGGGAGGCTATGGCTACACCTTC
NA	TRBJ2-2	TRBV7-3	NA	CASSLGPQAGELFF	TGTGCCAGCAGCTTAGGGCCTCAGGCGGGGGAGCTGTTTTTT
TRBD2	TRBJ2-1	TRBV5-6	once	CASSLSASGYNEQFF	TGTGCCAGCAGCTTATCGGCTAGCGGGTACAATGAGCAGTTCTTC
NA	TRBJ1-2	TRBV14	NA	CASSQVGFVGYTF	TGTGCCAGCAGCCAAGTCGGGTTCGTTGGCTACACCTTC
NA	TRBJ2-7	TRBV4-1	once	CASSQETGYEQYF	TGCGCCAGCAGCCAAGAGACGGGTTACGAGCAGTACTTC
TRBD1	TRBJ1-1	TRBV3-1/TRBV3-2	NA	CASSQGTGGADTEAFF	TGTGCCAGCAGCCAAGGGACAGGGGGCGCGGACACTGAAGCTTTCTTT
NA	TRBJ2-1	TRBV11-1	NA	CASSLQTAQGGDEQFF	TGTGCCAGCAGCTTACAGACAGCCCAGGGAGGCGATGAGCAGTTCTTC